This T cell receptor (beta chain) came from a study of CD8+ T cells in alopecia areata. For this clone: What it recognizes is unknown.

Stated treatment: oral pan-JAK inhibitor, 5-10 mg twice daily. General observations from the study: On tofacitinib, scalp and blood still held many of the expanded lesional clones.

In each case, RNA was isolated and then reverse transcribed into cDNA as the sequencing template. Measured with immunoSEQ multiplex PCR; TCRdb has only the in-frame clones, and not every one. The sample shows under 200,000 clones, around 59% of them seen only once. Sequenced here: CD4+ T cells sorted from blood, sampled at week 24, from a patient treated with tofacitinib. The TCR originated in a human donor with alopecia areata.

CDR3 DNA: TGTGCCAGCAGCTACTACAGGGGGCAGCCCCAGCATTTT. It is translated as CASSYYRGQPQHF. This chain links TRBV5-8 with TRBJ1-5; 8 bases match TRBD1. V was clipped by 3 bases and J by 7 bases; unmatched bases: 3. CDR3 length: 13 amino acids. Germline loops: CDR1 SGHTS, CDR2 YDEGEE.